The present entry profiles one T cell receptor (beta chain) with its context. These data come from a study of blood T cell repertoires in COVID-19. Germline V gene sequence: CDR1 KGHSH, CDR2 LQKENI. This CDR3 contains 17 residues. The J segment lost 8 bases and the V segment lost 2 bases, leaving 15 bases of the junction unmatched. The authors' processing: Reference gene primer amplification in the assay estimated nucleated cell counts. Sequencing used immunoSEQ multiplex PCR; TCRdb keeps in-frame clones, though not all of them. V and J calls and clone size come straight from that table; D and trimming were deduced from the DNA. Of 100,000 or so clones detected, about 75% appear once; the ten largest clones hold just under 20%.

V gene TRBV18 combines with J gene TRBJ1-2, with TRBD1 matching 9 bases. The sequencing sample was made of peripheral blood. The TCR comes from a woman aged 70 to 79 with acute or convalescent COVID-19. The CDR3 loop is CASSPTAGQGPGGGYTF. The CDR3 DNA reads as TGTGCCAGCTCACCAACCGCGGGACAGGGACCTGGAGGGGGCTACACCTTC.